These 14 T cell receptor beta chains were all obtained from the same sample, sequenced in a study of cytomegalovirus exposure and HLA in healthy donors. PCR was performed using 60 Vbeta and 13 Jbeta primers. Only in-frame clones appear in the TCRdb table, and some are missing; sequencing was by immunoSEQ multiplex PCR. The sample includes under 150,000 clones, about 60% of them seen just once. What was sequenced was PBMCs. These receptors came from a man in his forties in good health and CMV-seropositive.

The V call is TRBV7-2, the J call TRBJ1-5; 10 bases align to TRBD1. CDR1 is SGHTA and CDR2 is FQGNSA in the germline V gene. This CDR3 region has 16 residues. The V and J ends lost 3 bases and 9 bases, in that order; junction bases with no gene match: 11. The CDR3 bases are TGTGCCAGCAGCTTCGGAGGGGGGGACAGGGGTTCGCCCCAGCATTTT. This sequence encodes CASSFGGGDRGSPQHF.

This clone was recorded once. The CDR3 here is CATSRGQATYEQYF. In DNA form, the CDR3 reads TGTGCCACCAGCAGGGGACAGGCTACCTACGAGCAGTACTTC. The chain has TRBV15 and TRBJ2-5; 8 bases fit TRBD1. The DNA end is a closer match to TRBJ2-7, so the J assignment may be wrong. The CDR3 runs 14 residues. Germline lookup yields CDR1 LNHNV and CDR2 YYDKDF (reference sequence).

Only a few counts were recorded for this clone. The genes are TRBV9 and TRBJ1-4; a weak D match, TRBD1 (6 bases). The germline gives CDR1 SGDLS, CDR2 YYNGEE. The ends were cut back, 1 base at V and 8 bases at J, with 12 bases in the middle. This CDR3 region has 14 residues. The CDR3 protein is CASSVSGVEEKLFF. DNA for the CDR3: TGTGCCAGCAGCGTATCAGGGGTTGAAGAAAAACTGTTTTTT.

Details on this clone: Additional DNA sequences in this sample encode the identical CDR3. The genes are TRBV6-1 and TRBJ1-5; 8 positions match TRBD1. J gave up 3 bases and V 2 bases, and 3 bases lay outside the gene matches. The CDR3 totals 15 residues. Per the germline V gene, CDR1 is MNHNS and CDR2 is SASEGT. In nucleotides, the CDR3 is TGTGCCAGCAGTGAACGGACAGGGCACAATCAGCCCCAGCATTTT. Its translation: CASSERTGHNQPQHF.

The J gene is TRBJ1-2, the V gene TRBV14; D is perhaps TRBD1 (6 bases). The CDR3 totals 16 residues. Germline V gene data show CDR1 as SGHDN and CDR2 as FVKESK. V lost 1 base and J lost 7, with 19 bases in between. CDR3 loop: CASSQGSMGAYAGYTF. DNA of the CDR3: TGTGCCAGCAGCCAAGGTAGTATGGGGGCATACGCTGGCTACACCTTC.

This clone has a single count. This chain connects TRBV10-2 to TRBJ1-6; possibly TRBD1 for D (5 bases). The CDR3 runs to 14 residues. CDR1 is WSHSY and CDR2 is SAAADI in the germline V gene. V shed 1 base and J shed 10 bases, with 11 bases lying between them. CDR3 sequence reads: CASSEFQPGSPLHF. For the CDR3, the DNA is TGCGCCAGCAGTGAGTTTCAGCCAGGGTCACCCCTCCACTTT.

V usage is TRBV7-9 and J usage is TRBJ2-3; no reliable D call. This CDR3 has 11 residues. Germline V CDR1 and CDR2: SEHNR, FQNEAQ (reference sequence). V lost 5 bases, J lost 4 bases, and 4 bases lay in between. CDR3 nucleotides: TGTGCCAGCAGCCAGGCAGATACGCAGTATTTT. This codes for CASSQADTQYF.

CDR3 nucleotide sequence: TGTGCCAGCAGCTTTAGACAGGGACTTCGCGAGCAGTACTTC. Protein: CASSFRQGLREQYF. This chain uses TRBV27 with TRBJ2-7, with a tentative D call TRBD1 (7 bases). Germline lookup yields CDR1 MNHEY and CDR2 SMNVEV (reference sequence). With 6 bases removed from V and 6 bases from J, the gap between germline ends came to 18 bases. The CDR3 runs to 14 residues.

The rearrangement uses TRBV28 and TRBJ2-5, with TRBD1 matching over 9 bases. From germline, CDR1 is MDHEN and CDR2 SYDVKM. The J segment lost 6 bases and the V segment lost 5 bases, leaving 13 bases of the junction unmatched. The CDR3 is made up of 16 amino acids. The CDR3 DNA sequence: TGTGCCAGCAGTGAGTCCCCGGGACAGGGTCGAAAGACCCAGTACTTC. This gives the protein CASSESPGQGRKTQYF.

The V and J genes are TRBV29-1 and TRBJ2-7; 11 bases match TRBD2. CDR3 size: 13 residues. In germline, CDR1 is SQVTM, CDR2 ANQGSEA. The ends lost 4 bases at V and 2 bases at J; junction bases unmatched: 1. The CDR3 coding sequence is TGCAGCGTTGGACTAGCGGGACCCTACGAGCAGTACTTC. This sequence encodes CSVGLAGPYEQYF.

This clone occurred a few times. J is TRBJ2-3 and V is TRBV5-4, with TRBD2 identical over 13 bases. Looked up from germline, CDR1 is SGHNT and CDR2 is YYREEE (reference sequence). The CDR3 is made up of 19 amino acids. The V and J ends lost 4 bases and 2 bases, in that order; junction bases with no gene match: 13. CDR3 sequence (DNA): TGTGCCAGCAGCAAATCTCTGGGACTAGCGGGAAGAGACACAGATACGCAGTATTTT. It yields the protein CASSKSLGLAGRDTDTQYF.

The CDR3 nucleotides read TGTGCCAGCAGTCCTCAGGGAATCGGGAGTCAGCCCCAGCATTTT. Translating gives CASSPQGIGSQPQHF. The V and J genes are TRBV6-5 and TRBJ1-5, with D perhaps TRBD1 (5 bases). The CDR3 covers 15 residues. With 5 bases removed from V and 6 bases from J, the gap between germline ends came to 17 bases. Germline V gene lookup returns CDR1 MNHEY and CDR2 SVGAGI.

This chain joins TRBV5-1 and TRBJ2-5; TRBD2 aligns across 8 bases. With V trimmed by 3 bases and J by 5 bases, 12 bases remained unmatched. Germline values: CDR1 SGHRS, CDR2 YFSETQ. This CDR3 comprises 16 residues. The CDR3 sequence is CASSSPTGTGGETQYF. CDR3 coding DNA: TGCGCCAGCAGCTCCCCGACCGGGACGGGAGGGGAGACCCAGTACTTC.

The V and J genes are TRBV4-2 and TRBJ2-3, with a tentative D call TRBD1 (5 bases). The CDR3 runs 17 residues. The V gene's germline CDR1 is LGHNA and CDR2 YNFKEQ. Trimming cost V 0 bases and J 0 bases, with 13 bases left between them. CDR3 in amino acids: CASSQDRQGTSTDTQYF. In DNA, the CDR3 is TGTGCCAGCAGCCAAGATCGCCAGGGTACTAGCACAGATACGCAGTATTTT.